This is a list of T cell receptor beta chains from one sample in a study of cytomegalovirus exposure and HLA in healthy donors. The assay was immunoSEQ multiplex PCR, and TCRdb's table has in-frame clones only and misses some. This table has tens of thousands of clones, about 81% appearing once. Input material: PBMCs. The receptors derive from a woman between 40 and 50 years old in good health and CMV-seronegative. CDR3s include the opening cysteine and the closing phenylalanine or tryptophan. D genes are given only for firm matches. Not all rows give a size; the values are once, few, many and, for expanded clones, a class.

cdr3_length	clone_size	d_call	v_call	j_call	cdr3_aa	cdr3_nt
16	few	-	TRBV5-6	TRBJ2-3	CASSLGAGQRTDTQYF	TGTGCCAGCAGCTTGGGAGCGGGTCAACGCACAGATACGCAGTATTTT
14	-	TRBD2	TRBV7-2	TRBJ2-7	CASSLVSGDGEQYF	TGTGCCAGCAGCTTAGTTAGCGGGGACGGCGAGCAGTACTTC
16	few	-	TRBV6-5	TRBJ2-1	CASSYSTPGSYNEQFF	TGTGCCAGCAGTTACTCGACACCTGGCTCCTACAATGAGCAGTTCTTC
15	-	TRBD2	TRBV9	TRBJ2-2	CASSGSGLAAGELFF	TGTGCCAGCAGCGGCTCGGGACTAGCGGCCGGGGAGCTGTTTTTT
15	-	-	TRBV9	TRBJ2-2	CASSALLADSGELFF	TGTGCCAGCAGCGCTCTTCTGGCAGACTCCGGGGAGCTGTTTTTT
15	-	TRBD2	TRBV5-6	TRBJ2-3	CASISGGRRTDTQYF	TGTGCCAGCATTTCGGGAGGGCGGAGGACAGATACGCAGTATTTT
15	-	TRBD1	TRBV10-3	TRBJ2-7	CAISESTGISYEQYF	TGTGCCATCAGTGAGTCGACAGGGATTTCCTACGAGCAGTACTTC
14	-	TRBD2	TRBV10-3	TRBJ2-7	CAISASAGDHEQYF	TGTGCCATCAGTGCTTCCGCGGGAGACCACGAGCAGTACTTC
14	-	-	TRBV19	TRBJ1-4	CASSTVAGSEKLFF	TGTGCCAGTAGTACGGTGGCGGGGTCTGAAAAACTGTTTTTT
15	-	TRBD1	TRBV27	TRBJ2-2	CASRRQGANTGELFF	TGTGCCAGCAGACGACAGGGGGCGAACACCGGGGAGCTGTTTTTT
12	-	-	TRBV27	TRBJ2-5	CASSRTGETQYF	TGTGCCAGCAGTAGGACGGGGGAGACCCAGTACTTC
18	-	TRBD2	TRBV19	TRBJ2-4	CASSVPPATSNGKNIQYF	TGTGCCAGTAGTGTACCTCCGGCGACTAGCAATGGCAAAAACATTCAGTACTTC
15	-	-	TRBV5-1	TRBJ2-3	CASSLRGTLGDTQYF	TGCGCCAGCAGCCTCCGCGGTACCCTTGGAGATACGCAGTATTTT
17	-	TRBD1	TRBV7-9	TRBJ2-6	CASSLWDRSTKANVLTF	TGTGCCAGCAGCTTATGGGACAGGTCCACGAAGGCCAACGTCCTGACTTTC
18	-	TRBD1	TRBV5-1	TRBJ1-1	CASSLALAGQGARTEAFF	TGCGCCAGCAGCTTGGCCTTAGCCGGACAGGGGGCGAGAACTGAAGCTTTCTTT
16	-	-	TRBV5-1	TRBJ1-6	CASSREDSWNNSPLHF	TGCGCCAGCAGCCGGGAGGACAGCTGGAATAATTCACCCCTCCACTTT
12	-	-	TRBV28	TRBJ2-2	CASSLLFGELFF	TGTGCCAGCAGTTTATTATTCGGGGAGCTGTTTTTT
20	-	TRBD2	TRBV4-1	TRBJ2-7	CASSPIGGLAGDRALYEQYF	TGCGCCAGCAGTCCGATCGGGGGACTAGCGGGAGACAGGGCTTTATACGAGCAGTACTTC
19	-	TRBD1	TRBV27	TRBJ1-2	CASSLAFGTGGRANYGYTF	TGTGCCAGCAGTTTAGCTTTTGGGACAGGGGGCAGAGCTAACTATGGCTACACCTTC
12	-	TRBD1	TRBV29-1	TRBJ1-2	CSVSGTEYGYTF	TGCAGCGTTTCCGGGACAGAATATGGCTACACCTTC
15	-	TRBD2	TRBV2	TRBJ2-1	CASSVTRGGDNEQFF	TGTGCCAGCAGTGTTACCCGGGGAGGGGACAATGAGCAGTTCTTC
15	-	TRBD1	TRBV6-5	TRBJ1-1	CASSYPGQAGGEAFF	TGTGCCAGCAGTTACCCTGGACAGGCCGGGGGTGAAGCTTTCTTT
16	-	TRBD1	TRBV9	TRBJ1-2	CASSPRYRDRLCGYTF	TGTGCCAGCAGCCCTCGCTATAGGGACAGGCTGTGCGGCTACACCTTC
14	-	-	TRBV19	TRBJ1-4	CASSNGATNEKLFF	TGTGCCAGTAGTAACGGGGCAACTAATGAAAAACTGTTTTTT
16	once	-	TRBV5-1	TRBJ1-2	CASSLILGGANYGYTF	TGCGCCAGCAGCTTGATCCTTGGGGGCGCCAACTATGGCTACACCTTC
14	few	TRBD2	TRBV6-1	TRBJ2-7	CASSHGGDTYEQYF	TGTGCCAGCAGCCACGGGGGGGATACCTACGAGCAGTACTTC
14	once	-	TRBV14	TRBJ2-7	CASSHLGASYEQYF	TGTGCCAGCAGCCATCTCGGTGCGAGTTACGAGCAGTACTTC